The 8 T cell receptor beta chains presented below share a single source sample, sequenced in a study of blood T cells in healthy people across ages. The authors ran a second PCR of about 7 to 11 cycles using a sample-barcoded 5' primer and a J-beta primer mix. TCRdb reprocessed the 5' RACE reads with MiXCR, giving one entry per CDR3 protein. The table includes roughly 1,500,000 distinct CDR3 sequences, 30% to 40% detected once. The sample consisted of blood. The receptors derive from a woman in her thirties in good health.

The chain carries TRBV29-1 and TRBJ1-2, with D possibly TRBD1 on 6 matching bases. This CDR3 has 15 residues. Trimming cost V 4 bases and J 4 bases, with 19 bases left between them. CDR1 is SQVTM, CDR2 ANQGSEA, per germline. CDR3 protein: CSVGPPGALGYGYTF. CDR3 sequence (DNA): TGCAGCGTTGGCCCCCCGGGGGCTTTAGGCTATGGCTACACCTTC. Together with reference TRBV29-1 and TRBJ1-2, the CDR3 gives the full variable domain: SAVISQKPSRDICQRGTSLTIQCQVDSQVTMMFWYRQQPGQSLTLIATANQGSEATYESGFVIDKFPISRPNLTFSTLTVSNMSPEDSSIYLCSVGPPGALGYGYTFGSGTRLTVV.

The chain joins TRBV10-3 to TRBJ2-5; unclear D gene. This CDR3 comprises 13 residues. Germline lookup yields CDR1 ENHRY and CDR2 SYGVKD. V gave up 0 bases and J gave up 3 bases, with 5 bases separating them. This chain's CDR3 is CAISESAEETQYF. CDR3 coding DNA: TGTGCCATCAGTGAGTCGGCAGAAGAGACCCAGTACTTC.

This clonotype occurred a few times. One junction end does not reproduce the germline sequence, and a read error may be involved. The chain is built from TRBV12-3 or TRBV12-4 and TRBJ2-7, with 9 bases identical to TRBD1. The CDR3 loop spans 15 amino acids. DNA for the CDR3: TGTGCCGGCAGACCCTCGACAGGGGGGTTTGGAGAGCAGTACTTC. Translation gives CAGRPSTGGFGEQYF.

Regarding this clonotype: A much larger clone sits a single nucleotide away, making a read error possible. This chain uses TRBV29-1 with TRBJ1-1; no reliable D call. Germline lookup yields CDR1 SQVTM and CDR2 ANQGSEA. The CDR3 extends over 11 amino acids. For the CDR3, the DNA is TGCAGCGCCAGACTGAACACTGAAACTTTCTTT. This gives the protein CSARLNTETFF.

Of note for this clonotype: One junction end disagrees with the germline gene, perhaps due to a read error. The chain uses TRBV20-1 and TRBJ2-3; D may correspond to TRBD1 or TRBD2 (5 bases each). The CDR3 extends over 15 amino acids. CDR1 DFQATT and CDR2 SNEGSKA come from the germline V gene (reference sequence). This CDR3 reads CSARPRDPRADTQYF. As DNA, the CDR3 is TGTAGTGCTAGACCCCGGGACCCGAGGGCAGATACGCAGTATTTT.

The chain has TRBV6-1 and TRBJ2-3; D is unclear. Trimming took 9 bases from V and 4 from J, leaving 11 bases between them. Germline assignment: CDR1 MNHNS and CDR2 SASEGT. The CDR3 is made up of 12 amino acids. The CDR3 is CARSRVSDTQYF. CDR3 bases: TGTGCCAGATCACGAGTGTCAGATACGCAGTATTTT.

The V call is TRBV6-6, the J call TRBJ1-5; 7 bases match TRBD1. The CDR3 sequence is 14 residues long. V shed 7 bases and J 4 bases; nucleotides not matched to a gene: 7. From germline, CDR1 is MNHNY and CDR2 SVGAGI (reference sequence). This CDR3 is CASTPGTANQPQHF. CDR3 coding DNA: TGTGCCAGCACCCCGGGGACAGCGAATCAGCCCCAGCATTTT.

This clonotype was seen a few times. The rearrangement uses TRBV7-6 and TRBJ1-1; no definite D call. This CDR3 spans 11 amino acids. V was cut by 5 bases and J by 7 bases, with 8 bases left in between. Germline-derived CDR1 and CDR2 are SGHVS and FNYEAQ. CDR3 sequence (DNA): TGTGCCAGCAGCCAAGGAGATGAAGCTTTCTTT. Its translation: CASSQGDEAFF.